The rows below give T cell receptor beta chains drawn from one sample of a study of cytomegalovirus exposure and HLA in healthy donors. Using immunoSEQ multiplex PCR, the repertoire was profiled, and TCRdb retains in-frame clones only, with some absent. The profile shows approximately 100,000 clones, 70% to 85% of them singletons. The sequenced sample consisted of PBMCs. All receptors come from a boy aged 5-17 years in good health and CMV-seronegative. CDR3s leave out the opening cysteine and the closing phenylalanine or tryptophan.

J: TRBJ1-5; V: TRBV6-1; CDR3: ASSEEYGRGNFWGNQPQH
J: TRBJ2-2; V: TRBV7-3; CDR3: ASSEQGPGELF
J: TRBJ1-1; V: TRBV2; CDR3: ASRPRQSTEAF
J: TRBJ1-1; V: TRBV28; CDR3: ASSSLGGKAF
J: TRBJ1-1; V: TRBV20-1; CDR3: SALKGEAF
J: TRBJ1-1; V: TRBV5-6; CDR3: ASRLRPTGHGTEAF
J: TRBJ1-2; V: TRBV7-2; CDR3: ASSFTGGADGYT
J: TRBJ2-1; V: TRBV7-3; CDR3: ASSAQGGDEQF
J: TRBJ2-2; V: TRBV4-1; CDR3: ASSPFGLAGAVTGELF
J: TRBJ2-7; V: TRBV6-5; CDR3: ASGRLAGSYEQY
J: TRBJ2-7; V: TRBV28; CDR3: ASSSRARDRSYEQY
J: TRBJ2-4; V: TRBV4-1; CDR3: ASSPRDRENIQY
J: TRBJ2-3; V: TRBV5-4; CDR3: ASSLSSGSDTQY
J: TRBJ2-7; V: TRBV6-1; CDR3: ASSQFGREPDEQY
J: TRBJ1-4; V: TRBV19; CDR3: ASRGTLATNEKLF
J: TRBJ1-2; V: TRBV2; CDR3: ASSVRTANYGYT
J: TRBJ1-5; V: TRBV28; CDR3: ASSPRQGAGTPQH
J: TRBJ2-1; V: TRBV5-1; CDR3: ASSLAGDRVGYNEQF
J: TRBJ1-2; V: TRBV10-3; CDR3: AISETTGRIGGYT
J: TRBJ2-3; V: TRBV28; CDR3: ASSPTSGKTDTQY
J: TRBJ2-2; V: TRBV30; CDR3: AWTEANTGELF
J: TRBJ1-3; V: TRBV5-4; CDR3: ASSWTGAGNTIY
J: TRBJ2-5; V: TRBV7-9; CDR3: ASSLRGETQY
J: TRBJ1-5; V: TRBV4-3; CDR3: ASSPDRGVIQPQH
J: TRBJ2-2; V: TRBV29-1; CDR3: SVERQGLDTGELF
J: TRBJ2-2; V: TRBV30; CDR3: AWSGLAGESGELF
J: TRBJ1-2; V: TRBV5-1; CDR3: ASGPTGELGGYT
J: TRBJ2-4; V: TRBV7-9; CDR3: ASSSGSAKNIQY
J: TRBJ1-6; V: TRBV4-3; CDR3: ASSQLGQSYNSPLH
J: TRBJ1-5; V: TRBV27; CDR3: ASSSGGYSNQPQH
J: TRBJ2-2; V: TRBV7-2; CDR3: ASSPTGAGTGELF
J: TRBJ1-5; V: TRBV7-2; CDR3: ASSLSGFGNQPQH
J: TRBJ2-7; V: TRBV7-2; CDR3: ASSLPGTGFFYEQY
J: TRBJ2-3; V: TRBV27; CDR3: ASGRRDTQY
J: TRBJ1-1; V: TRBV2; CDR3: ASRAEQGLASAF
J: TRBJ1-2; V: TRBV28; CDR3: ASSLNHPAQGANYGYT
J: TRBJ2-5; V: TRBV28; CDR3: ASSPDRGYQETQY
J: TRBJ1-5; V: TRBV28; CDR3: ASSLSRPPQH
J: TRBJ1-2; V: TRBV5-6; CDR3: ASSWTGVGYGYT
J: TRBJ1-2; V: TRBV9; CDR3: ASSAYTDRTPIYGYT